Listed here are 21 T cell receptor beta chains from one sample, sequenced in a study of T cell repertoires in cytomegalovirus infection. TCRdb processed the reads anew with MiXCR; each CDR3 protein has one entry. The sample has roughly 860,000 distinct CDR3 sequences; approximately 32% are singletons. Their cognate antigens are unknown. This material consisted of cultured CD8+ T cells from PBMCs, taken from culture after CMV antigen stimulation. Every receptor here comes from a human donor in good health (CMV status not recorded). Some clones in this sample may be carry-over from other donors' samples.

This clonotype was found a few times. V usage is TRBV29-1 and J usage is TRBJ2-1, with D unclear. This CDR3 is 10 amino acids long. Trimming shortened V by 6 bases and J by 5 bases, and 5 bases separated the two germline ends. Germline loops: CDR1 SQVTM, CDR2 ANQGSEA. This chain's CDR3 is CSVPNNEQFF. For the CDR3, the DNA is TGCAGCGTACCTAACAATGAGCAGTTCTTC.

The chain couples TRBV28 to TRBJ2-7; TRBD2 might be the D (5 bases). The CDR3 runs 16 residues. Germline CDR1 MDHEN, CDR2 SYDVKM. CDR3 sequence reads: CANSSREGGIAYEQYV. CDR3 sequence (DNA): TGTGCCAACAGTAGCCGAGAGGGTGGGATCGCCTACGAGCAGTACGTC.

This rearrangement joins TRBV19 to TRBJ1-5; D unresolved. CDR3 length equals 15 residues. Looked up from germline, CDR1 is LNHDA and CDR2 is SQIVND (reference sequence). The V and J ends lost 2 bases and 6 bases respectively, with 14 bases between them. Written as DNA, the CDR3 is TGTGCCAGTAGTATATATCGGGCCCCCACTCAGCCCCAGCATTTT. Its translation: CASSIYRAPTQPQHF.

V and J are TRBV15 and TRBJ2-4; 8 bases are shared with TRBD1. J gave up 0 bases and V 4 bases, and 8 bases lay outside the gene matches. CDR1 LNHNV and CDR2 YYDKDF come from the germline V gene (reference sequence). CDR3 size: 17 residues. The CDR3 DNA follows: TGTGCCACCAGCACCCGGACAGGGACGGTAGCCAAAAACATTCAGTACTTC. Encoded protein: CATSTRTGTVAKNIQYF.

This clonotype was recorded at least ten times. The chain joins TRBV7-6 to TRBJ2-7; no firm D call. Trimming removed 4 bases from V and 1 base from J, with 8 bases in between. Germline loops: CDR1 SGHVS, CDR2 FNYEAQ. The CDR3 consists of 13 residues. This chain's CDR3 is CASSSPGSYEQYF. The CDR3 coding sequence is TGTGCCAGCAGCTCCCCCGGGTCCTACGAGCAGTACTTC.

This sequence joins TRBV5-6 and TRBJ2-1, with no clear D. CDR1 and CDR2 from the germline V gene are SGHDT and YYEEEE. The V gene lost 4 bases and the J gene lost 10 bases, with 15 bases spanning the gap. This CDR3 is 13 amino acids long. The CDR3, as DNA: TGTGCCAGCAGCGGAGTAGGCGAGAGAGAGCAGTTCTTC. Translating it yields CASSGVGEREQFF.

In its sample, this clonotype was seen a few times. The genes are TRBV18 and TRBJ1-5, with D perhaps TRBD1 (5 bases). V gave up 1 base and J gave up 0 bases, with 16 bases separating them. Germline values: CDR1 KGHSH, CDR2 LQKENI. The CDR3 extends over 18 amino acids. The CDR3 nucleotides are TGTGCCAGCTCACCACAGGGGATTAGTCGATATAGCAATCAGCCCCAGCATTTT. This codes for CASSPQGISRYSNQPQHF.

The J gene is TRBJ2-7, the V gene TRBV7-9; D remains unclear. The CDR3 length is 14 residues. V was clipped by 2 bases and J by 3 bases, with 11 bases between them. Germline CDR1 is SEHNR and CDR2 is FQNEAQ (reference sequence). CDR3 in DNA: TGTGCCAGCAGCTTATCCGGCGGATTCTACGAGCAGTACGTC. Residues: CASSLSGGFYEQYV.

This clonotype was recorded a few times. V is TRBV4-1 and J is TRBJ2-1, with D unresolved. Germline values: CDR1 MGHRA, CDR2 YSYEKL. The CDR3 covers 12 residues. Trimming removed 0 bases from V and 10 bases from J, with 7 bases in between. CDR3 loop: CASSQDFYEQFF. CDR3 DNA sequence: TGCGCCAGCAGCCAAGACTTTTACGAGCAGTTCTTC.

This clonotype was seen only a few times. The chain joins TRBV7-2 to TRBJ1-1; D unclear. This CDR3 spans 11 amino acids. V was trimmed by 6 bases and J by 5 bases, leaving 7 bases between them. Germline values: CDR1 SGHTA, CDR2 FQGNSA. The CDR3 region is CASSIRTEAFF. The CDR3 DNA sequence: TGTGCCAGCAGTATTAGGACTGAAGCTTTCTTT.

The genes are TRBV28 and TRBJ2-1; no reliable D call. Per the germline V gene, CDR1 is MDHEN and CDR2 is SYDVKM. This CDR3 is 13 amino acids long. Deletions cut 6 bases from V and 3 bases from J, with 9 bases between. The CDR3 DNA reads TGTGCCAGCAGCCTAGTCAACTACAATGAGCAGTTCTTC. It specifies CASSLVNYNEQFF. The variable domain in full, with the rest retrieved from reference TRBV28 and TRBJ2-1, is DVKVTQSSRYLVKRTGEKVFLECVQDMDHENMFWYRQDPGLGLRLIYFSYDVKMKEKGDIPEGYSVSREKKERFSLILESASTNQTSMYLCASSLVNYNEQFFGPGTRLTVL.

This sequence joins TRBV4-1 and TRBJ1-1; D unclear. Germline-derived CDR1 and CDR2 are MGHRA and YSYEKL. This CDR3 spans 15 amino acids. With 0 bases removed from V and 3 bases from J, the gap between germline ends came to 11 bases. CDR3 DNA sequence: TGCGCCAGCAGCCAAGAATCTCTTTGGGACACTGAAGCTTTCTTT. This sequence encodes CASSQESLWDTEAFF.

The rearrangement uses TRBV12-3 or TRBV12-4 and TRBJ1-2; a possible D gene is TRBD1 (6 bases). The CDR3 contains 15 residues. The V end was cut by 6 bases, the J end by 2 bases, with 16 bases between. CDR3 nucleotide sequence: TGTGCCAGCAGCCCCCGGGGGCAGAGAAACTATGGCTACACCTTC. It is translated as CASSPRGQRNYGYTF.

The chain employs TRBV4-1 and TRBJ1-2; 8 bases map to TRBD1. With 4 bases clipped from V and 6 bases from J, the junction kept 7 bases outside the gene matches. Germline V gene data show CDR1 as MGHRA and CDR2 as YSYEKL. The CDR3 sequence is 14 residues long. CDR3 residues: CASSPFRGQDGYTF. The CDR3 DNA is TGCGCCAGCAGCCCCTTCCGGGGACAGGATGGCTACACCTTC.

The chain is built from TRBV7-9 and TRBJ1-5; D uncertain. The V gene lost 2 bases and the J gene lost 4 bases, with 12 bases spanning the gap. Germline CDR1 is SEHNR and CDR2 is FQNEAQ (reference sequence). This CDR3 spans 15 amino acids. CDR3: CASSLSVAGNQPQHF. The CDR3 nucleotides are TGTGCCAGCAGCTTATCCGTCGCGGGGAATCAGCCCCAGCATTTT.

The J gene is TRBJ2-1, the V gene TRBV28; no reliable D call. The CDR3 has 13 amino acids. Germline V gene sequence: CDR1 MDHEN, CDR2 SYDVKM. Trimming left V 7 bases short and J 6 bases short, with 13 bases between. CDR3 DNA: TGTGCCAGCAAAGGACCCTCCGTCAATGAGCAGTTCTTC. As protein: CASKGPSVNEQFF.

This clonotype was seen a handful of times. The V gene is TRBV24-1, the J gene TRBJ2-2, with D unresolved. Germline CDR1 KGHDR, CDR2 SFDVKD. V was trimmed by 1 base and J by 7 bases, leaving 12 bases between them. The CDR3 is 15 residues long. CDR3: CATSDFLTKGGELFF. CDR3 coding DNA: TGTGCCACCAGTGATTTTTTGACAAAAGGCGGGGAGCTGTTTTTT.

CDR3 sequence reads: CASSYTQGTEAFF. The CDR3 nucleotides read TGTGCCAGCAGTTACACACAAGGCACTGAAGCTTTCTTT. The chain employs TRBV6-5 and TRBJ1-1; no clear D. Germline V lookup: CDR1 MNHEY, CDR2 SVGAGI. The CDR3 loop spans 13 amino acids. The ends were cut back, 2 bases at V and 4 bases at J, with 8 bases in the middle.

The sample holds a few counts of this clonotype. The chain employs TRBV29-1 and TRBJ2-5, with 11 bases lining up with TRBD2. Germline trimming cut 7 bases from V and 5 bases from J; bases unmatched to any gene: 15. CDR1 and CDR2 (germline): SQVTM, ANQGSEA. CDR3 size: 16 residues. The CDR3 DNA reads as TGCAGCGCCTATTCGACTAGCGGGGCCTCGAGGGAGACCCAGTACTTC. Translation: CSAYSTSGASRETQYF.

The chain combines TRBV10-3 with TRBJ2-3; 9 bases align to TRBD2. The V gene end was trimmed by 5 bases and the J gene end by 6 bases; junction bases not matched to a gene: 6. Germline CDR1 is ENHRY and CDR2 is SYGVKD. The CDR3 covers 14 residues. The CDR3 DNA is TGTGCCATCAGTTTAGCGGGGGAGGCGGATACGCAGTATTTT. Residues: CAISLAGEADTQYF.

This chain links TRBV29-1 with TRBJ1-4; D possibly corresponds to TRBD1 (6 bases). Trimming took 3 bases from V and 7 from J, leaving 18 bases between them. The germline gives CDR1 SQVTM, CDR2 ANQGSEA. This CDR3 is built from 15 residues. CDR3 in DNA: TGCAGCGTTGAGGGGAGGGGGAGAACGGCTGAAAAACTGTTTTTT. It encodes CSVEGRGRTAEKLFF.